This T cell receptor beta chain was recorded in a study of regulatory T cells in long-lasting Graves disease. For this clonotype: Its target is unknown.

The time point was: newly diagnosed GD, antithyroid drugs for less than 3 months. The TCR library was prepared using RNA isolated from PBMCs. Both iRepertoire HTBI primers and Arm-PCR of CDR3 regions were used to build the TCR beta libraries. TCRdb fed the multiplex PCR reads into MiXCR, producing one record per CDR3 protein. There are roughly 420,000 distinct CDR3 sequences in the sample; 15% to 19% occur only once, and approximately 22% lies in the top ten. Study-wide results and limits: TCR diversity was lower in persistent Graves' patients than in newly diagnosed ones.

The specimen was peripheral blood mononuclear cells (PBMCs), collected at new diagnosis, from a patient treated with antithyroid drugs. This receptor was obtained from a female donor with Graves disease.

The CDR3 coding sequence is TGTGCCAGCAGCCGAGGACAGGGAGACTATGGCTACACCTTC. This sequence encodes CASSRGQGDYGYTF. The rearrangement links TRBV13 to TRBJ1-2, with 8 bases fitting TRBD1. The CDR3 contains 14 residues. Germline-derived CDR1 and CDR2 are PRHDT and FYEKMQ (reference sequence). V lost 5 bases, J lost 3 bases, and 5 bases stayed unmatched.